This note documents a single T cell receptor beta chain sequence. Its antigen is undetermined. These data are taken from a study of shared clonotypes between healthy human individuals. The CDR3 has 15 residues. The ends were cut back, 0 bases at V and 7 bases at J, with 13 bases in the middle. From germline, CDR1 is SNHLY and CDR2 FYNNEI. TCRdb's table, derived via immunoSEQ multiplex PCR, lists solely in-frame clones and lacks some. This table holds over 850,000 clones, approximately 78% found once. Study results and limitations: Sampling covered blood only; tissue repertoires likely differ.

Sequenced material: memory CD4+ T cells from PBMCs. Specified subset: CD45RA-negative fraction. This sequence was found in a man in his late teens or twenties in good health. Some clones in this sample may be carry-over from other donors' samples. The chain couples TRBV2 to TRBJ1-5; no clear D. The CDR3 here is CASSEALRGRQPQHF. The DNA for the CDR3 is TGTGCCAGCAGTGAAGCGCTTCGGGGAAGGCAGCCCCAGCATTTT.